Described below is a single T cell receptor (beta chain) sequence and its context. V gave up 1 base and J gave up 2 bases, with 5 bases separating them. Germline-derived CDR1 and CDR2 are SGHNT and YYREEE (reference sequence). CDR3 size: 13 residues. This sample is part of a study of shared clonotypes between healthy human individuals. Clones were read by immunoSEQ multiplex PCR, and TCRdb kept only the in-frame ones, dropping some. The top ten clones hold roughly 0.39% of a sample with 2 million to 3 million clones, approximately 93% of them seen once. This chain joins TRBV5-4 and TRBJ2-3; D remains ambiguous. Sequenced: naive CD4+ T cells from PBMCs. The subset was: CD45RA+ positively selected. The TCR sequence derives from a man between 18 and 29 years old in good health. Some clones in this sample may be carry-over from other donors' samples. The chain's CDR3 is CASSLPATDTQYF. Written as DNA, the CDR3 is TGTGCCAGCAGCTTGCCTGCCACAGATACGCAGTATTTT.